This T cell receptor beta chain was identified during a study of shared clonotypes between healthy human individuals. Per the germline V gene, CDR1 is LNHDA and CDR2 is SQIVND (reference sequence). The germline V and J ends were trimmed by 5 bases and 1 base, with 11 bases remaining between them. The CDR3 has 14 residues. Remarks on this clone: Its matching antigen is unknown.

Everyone who donated was a Caucasian adult who lived in Nashville, Tennessee. Findings and caveats of the study: Apart from blood, nothing was sampled; tissue repertoires likely differ.

Genomic DNA per cell subset filled all wells of several immunoSEQ plates. Around 200 ng DNA, tens of thousands of T cell genomes, went into each sorted-subset replicate PCR. This table comes from immunoSEQ multiplex PCR, and its TCRdb copy is limited to in-frame clones, with some not included. The table shows under 1,100,000 clones, with about 80% occurring only once. The rearrangement links TRBV19 to TRBJ1-1, with D perhaps TRBD1 (5 bases). This TCR was sampled from a man aged 18 to 30 in good health. The sequenced sample was memory CD4+ T cells sorted from blood. Subset meaning: CD45RA-negative fraction. In DNA, the CDR3 is TGTGCCAGTAGTTACACGGGGGGGAACACTGAAGCTTTCTTT. Translated: CASSYTGGNTEAFF.